The entry that follows covers one T cell receptor (beta chain) sequence. Antigen specificity is unknown. Antigen-specific CD4+ T cells expanded by the ViraFEST assay with viral peptide pools were then sequenced. Culture proceeded for more than 8 days, and CD4+ T cells were then isolated. Vaccination of participants consisted of two doses of either the BNT162b2 or mRNA-1273 vaccine. V shed 3 bases and J shed 6 bases, with 17 bases lying between them. The CDR3 extends over 16 amino acids. CDR1 is LNHNV, CDR2 YYDKDF, per germline (reference sequence). This record belongs to a study of vaccination effects on CD4 cells after COVID-19. General study points: There were few convalescent patients in the study and no early post-infection timepoints. Common cold coronaviruses were cross-recognized by only 1 of 255 vaccine-induced clones in healthy vaccinees.

Only in-frame clones appear in the TCRdb table, and some are missing; sequencing was by immunoSEQ multiplex PCR. The sample includes approximately 65,000 clones, around 74% of them seen just once. This chain uses TRBV15 with TRBJ2-2, with a weak D call TRBD2 (6 bases). This TCR derives from a human donor who received a COVID-19 vaccine. Sequencing was performed on CD4+ T cells from PBMCs cultured with HCoV-229E spike peptides, taken after COVID-19 vaccination. The CDR3 sequence is CATSRGDWEFAGELFF. The CDR3 nucleotides are TGTGCCACCAGCAGGGGGGACTGGGAGTTCGCCGGGGAGCTGTTTTTT. Using reference TRBV15 and TRBJ2-2 for the parts outside the CDR3, the full variable domain is DAMVIQNPRYQVTQFGKPVTLSCSQTLNHNVMYWYQQKSSQAPKLLFHYYDKDFNNEADTPDNFQSRRPNTSFCFLDIRSPGLGDTAMYLCATSRGDWEFAGELFFGEGSRLTVL.